The clone carrying this T cell receptor (beta chain) was counted a few times. The antigen remains undetermined. These data belong to a study of a mutant IDH1 vaccine in newly diagnosed glioma. Study overall: Beginning 4-6 weeks after radiotherapy alone, or with temozolomide cycles, vaccination took place. Before enrollment, patients got radiotherapy alone, temozolomide alone, or mostly the combination.

Study observations and caveats: The vaccine induced immune responses, and these occurred in roughly 95% of patients.

The time point here: week 5, during vaccination. The vaccine gave 300 ug of a 20-mer mutant IDH1 peptide subcutaneously per dose. The germline V and J ends were trimmed by 6 bases and 5 bases, with 17 bases remaining between them. This CDR3 contains 14 residues. Germline V lookup: CDR1 SGHNT, CDR2 YYREEE (reference sequence). Profiled with immunoSEQ multiplex PCR; TCRdb holds only in-frame clones, not every one. The sample comprises around 40,000 clones, 75% to 90% of which are singletons, and approximately 1.5% rests with the top ten. The source was PBMCs, collected from a glioma patient whose treatment included an IDH1 peptide vaccine. This receptor was taken from a middle-aged man with glioma. The genes are TRBV5-4 and TRBJ2-5, with a tentative D call TRBD2 (8 bases). The CDR3 region is CASNLREGAETQYF. Here the CDR3 DNA reads TGTGCCAGCAACCTACGGGAGGGGGCGGAGACCCAGTACTTC. Complete variable domain (other parts from reference TRBV5-4 and TRBJ2-5): ETGVTQSPTHLIKTRGQQVTLRCSSQSGHNTVSWYQQALGQGPQFIFQYYREEENGRGNFPPRFSGLQFPNYSSELNVNALELDDSALYLCASNLREGAETQYFGPGTRLLVL.